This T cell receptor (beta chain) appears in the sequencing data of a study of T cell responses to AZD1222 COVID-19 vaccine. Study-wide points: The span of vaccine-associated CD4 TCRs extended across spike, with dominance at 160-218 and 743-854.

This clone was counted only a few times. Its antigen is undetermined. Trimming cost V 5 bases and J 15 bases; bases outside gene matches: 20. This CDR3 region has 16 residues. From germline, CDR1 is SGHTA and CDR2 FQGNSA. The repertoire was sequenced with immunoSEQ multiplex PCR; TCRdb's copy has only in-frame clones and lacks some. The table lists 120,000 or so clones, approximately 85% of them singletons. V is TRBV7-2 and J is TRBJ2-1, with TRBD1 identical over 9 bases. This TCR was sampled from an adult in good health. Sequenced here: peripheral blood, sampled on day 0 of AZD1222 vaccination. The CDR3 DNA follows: TGTGCCAGCAGCGCATCGACAGGGGGGGCGCTGAGGCGAGCGTTCTTC. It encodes CASSASTGGALRRAFF. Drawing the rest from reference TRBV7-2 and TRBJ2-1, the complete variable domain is GAGVSQSPSNKVTEKGKDVELRCDPISGHTALYWYRQSLGQGLEFLIYFQGNSAPDKSGLPSDRFSAERTGGSVSTLTIQRTQQEDSAVYLCASSASTGGALRRAFFGPGTRLTVL.